The clone carrying this TCR beta chain showed up just a few times. Its specificity is not known. Trimming took 3 bases from V and 1 from J, leaving 11 bases between them. Looked up from germline, CDR1 is KGHSH and CDR2 is LQKENI. This CDR3 is 15 amino acids long. What was sequenced were expressed TCRB transcripts, since all of the isolated RNA had been reverse transcribed. Naive, central memory and regulatory T cell samples came to a mean of approximately 3.3 million reads. Data came from immunoSEQ multiplex PCR; TCRdb stores just in-frame clones and leaves some out. The sample has around 180,000 clones; around an eighth are singletons. The sample comes from a study of beta chain features in type 1 diabetes. General observations from the study: Equally in patients and controls, PCR might preferentially amplify shorter templates. For type 1 diabetes patients, VDJ junctions showed fewer insertions and more deletions.

This sequence was found in a woman aged 18-29 years in good health. The specimen sequenced was central memory CD4+ T cells from blood. The V call is TRBV18, the J call TRBJ2-3, with TRBD1 as a possible D gene (5 bases). This chain's CDR3 is CASSPTLQGTDTQYF. The CDR3 bases are TGTGCCAGCTCACCGACCCTACAGGGCACAGATACGCAGTATTTT.